A single T cell receptor (beta chain) is shown here with its context. Antigen specificity is unknown. This specimen comes from a study of T cell responses to AZD1222 COVID-19 vaccine. Overall study findings and caveats: Baseline seropositives among AZD1222 recipients totaled only 5 to 7. Females outnumbered males among donors, who were mostly white British; clonal diversity was possibly underestimated. After the peak T cell response, and only then, were repertoires sampled. Among vaccine-associated CD4 TCRs, coverage spanned spike, with dominance at 160-218 and 743-854.

Assay: immunoSEQ multiplex PCR; the TCRdb copy retains only in-frame clones and omits some. The sample yields around 110,000 clones, more than 65% seen once. Per germline, CDR1 SEHNR and CDR2 FQNEAQ (reference sequence). This CDR3 comprises 16 residues. With V trimmed by 1 base and J by 7 bases, 10 bases remained unmatched. The source was peripheral blood, collected on day 0 of AZD1222 vaccination. This receptor was identified in an adult in good health. V and J are TRBV7-9 and TRBJ2-1; the match to TRBD1 covers 7 bases. CDR3: CASSLVGRRQGNEQFF. The CDR3 DNA sequence: TGTGCCAGCAGCTTAGTCGGGCGGCGACAGGGAAATGAGCAGTTCTTC.